Each of the 7 T cell receptor beta chains below was sequenced from the same sample in a study of shared clonotypes between healthy human individuals. Some clones are missing from TCRdb's copy, which holds only in-frame ones; the method was immunoSEQ multiplex PCR. The data contain 2 million to 3 million clones, approximately 93% of them singletons. The sample taken for sequencing was naive CD4+ T cells from PBMCs. Subset: CD45RA+ positively selected. The receptors here all came from a man aged 18 to 29 in good health. Some clones in this sample may be carry-over from other donors' samples.

V gene TRBV5-1 combines with J gene TRBJ1-1, with D tentatively TRBD1 (6 bases). Germline loops: CDR1 SGHRS, CDR2 YFSETQ. The length of the CDR3 is 15 residues. V was cut by 4 bases and J by 1 base, with 14 bases left in between. Written as DNA, the CDR3 is TGCGCCAGCAGCCCCCTCGGGGGCTCGAACACTGAAGCTTTCTTT. The encoded protein is CASSPLGGSNTEAFF.

This chain uses TRBV28 with TRBJ1-2; D possibly corresponds to TRBD1 (5 bases). The germline V gene has CDR1 MDHEN and CDR2 SYDVKM. V lost 6 bases and J lost 5, with 22 bases in between. The CDR3 length is 16 residues. Written as DNA, the CDR3 is TGTGCCAGCAGGTTTTACGGAGACAGAGGCCCTTATGGCTACACCTTC. Amino acid sequence: CASRFYGDRGPYGYTF.

The V call is TRBV6-6, the J call TRBJ2-2; D remains unclear. CDR3 length equals 14 residues. CDR1 and CDR2 from the germline V gene are MNHNY and SVGAGI (reference sequence). V lost 2 bases, J lost 4 bases, and 8 bases lay in between. The CDR3 coding sequence is TGTGCCAGCAGTTACGCCGGGCTCACCGGGGAGCTGTTTTTT. Amino acid sequence: CASSYAGLTGELFF.

The genes are TRBV6-1 and TRBJ1-1; D not certain. CDR1 is MNHNS and CDR2 is SASEGT in the germline V gene. Deletions cut 4 bases from V and 0 bases from J, with 18 bases between. This CDR3 is built from 17 residues. CDR3: CASSGPGPGILNTEAFF. Written as DNA, the CDR3 is TGTGCCAGCAGTGGGCCGGGCCCGGGGATTCTGAACACTGAAGCTTTCTTT.

This chain uses TRBV7-6 with TRBJ2-7; 7 nucleotides match TRBD2. CDR1 and CDR2 (germline): SGHVS, FNYEAQ. The CDR3 runs 15 residues. The J segment lost 6 bases and the V segment lost 0 bases, leaving 8 bases of the junction unmatched. The CDR3 protein is CASSLAGTGGPEQYF. DNA of the CDR3: TGTGCCAGCAGCTTAGCGGGAACGGGAGGTCCCGAGCAGTACTTC.

The chain links TRBV5-1 to TRBJ2-7, with D perhaps TRBD1 or TRBD2 (6 bases each). Trimming shortened V by 4 bases and J by 1 base, and 18 bases separated the two germline ends. The CDR3 is made up of 16 amino acids. From germline, CDR1 is SGHRS and CDR2 YFSETQ. CDR3 sequence: CASSVISEGGSYEQYF. CDR3 nucleotides: TGCGCCAGCAGCGTGATCTCGGAGGGGGGTTCCTACGAGCAGTACTTC.

The chain combines TRBV7-2 with TRBJ2-4, with 9 bases matching TRBD1. The CDR3 contains 13 residues. The V gene end was trimmed by 4 bases and the J gene end by 6 bases; junction bases not matched to a gene: 1. Germline assignment: CDR1 SGHTA and CDR2 FQGNSA. CDR3 bases: TGTGCCAGCAGCTCACAGGGGGCAAACATTCAGTACTTC. Its translation: CASSSQGANIQYF. Drawing the rest from reference TRBV7-2 and TRBJ2-4, the complete variable domain is GAGVSQSPSNKVTEKGKDVELRCDPISGHTALYWYRQSLGQGLEFLIYFQGNSAPDKSGLPSDRFSAERTGGSVSTLTIQRTQQEDSAVYLCASSSQGANIQYFGAGTRLSVL.